This is a list of T cell receptor beta chains from one sample in a study of control samples from healthy donors and cancer patients. TCRdb's copy holds only in-frame clones and misses some; the assay was immunoSEQ multiplex PCR. The table includes approximately 90,000 clones, 70% to 90% detected once. Sequencing was done on a sample of blood. These receptors all stem from a man aged 25 to 40 in good health. The CDR3 runs from the conserved cysteine through the conserved F or W. The D gene is left open where the match is weak. Some rows have no size entry. The others give once, few or many, or a class for an expanded clone.

J	size	V	D	CDR3	DNA
TRBJ2-1	-	TRBV5-4	-	CASSPSTGGPLYNEQFF	TGTGCCAGCAGCCCGTCCACGGGGGGCCCCCTCTACAATGAGCAGTTCTTC
TRBJ2-5	-	TRBV6-2/TRBV6-3	-	CASSYPQETQYF	TGTGCCAGCAGTTACCCCCAAGAGACCCAGTACTTC
TRBJ1-6	-	TRBV30	-	CAWSGSAGSPLHF	TGTGCCTGGAGTGGCAGCGCCGGTTCACCCCTCCACTTT
TRBJ2-7	-	TRBV28	-	CASTSSETSSYEQYF	TGTGCCAGCACCTCTTCGGAGACGTCGTCCTACGAGCAGTACTTC
TRBJ1-2	-	TRBV5-1	-	CASSLSGTRDGYTF	TGCGCCAGCAGCTTATCCGGGACCAGGGATGGCTACACCTTC
TRBJ2-5	-	TRBV15	TRBD2	CATSRGAGGQETQYF	TGTGCCACCAGCAGAGGGGCGGGGGGGCAAGAGACCCAGTACTTC
TRBJ2-7	-	TRBV24-1	-	CATSEGGWRPEQYF	TGTGCCACCAGTGAAGGGGGTTGGCGGCCCGAGCAGTACTTC
TRBJ2-4	-	TRBV18	-	CASSPDGIFKNIQYF	TGTGCCAGCTCACCCGACGGTATATTCAAAAACATTCAGTACTTC
TRBJ2-5	-	TRBV7-9	TRBD2	CAGGGRGVQETQYF	TGTGCCGGTGGAGGCCGGGGGGTTCAAGAGACCCAGTACTTC
TRBJ2-7	-	TRBV29-1	-	CSVVVQAYEQYF	TGCAGCGTTGTCGTCCAGGCCTACGAGCAGTACTTC
TRBJ2-3	-	TRBV5-5	TRBD2	CASSSLFAGVTDTQYF	TGTGCCAGCAGCTCGCTTTTCGCGGGGGTGACAGATACGCAGTATTTT
TRBJ1-1	-	TRBV6-1	-	CASSDVGVGTEAFF	TGTGCCAGCAGTGATGTGGGGGTTGGCACTGAAGCTTTCTTT
TRBJ1-2	-	TRBV19	TRBD1	CASNPTGGERGYTF	TGTGCCAGTAATCCGACAGGGGGCGAGCGGGGCTACACCTTC
TRBJ1-2	-	TRBV11-2	TRBD1	CASSLRTGSGYTF	TGTGCCAGCAGCTTAAGGACAGGCTCCGGCTACACCTTC
TRBJ1-4	-	TRBV18	-	CASSPYQTGRSNEKLFF	TGTGCCAGCTCACCATACCAAACAGGGAGGTCTAATGAAAAACTGTTTTTT
TRBJ1-2	-	TRBV7-9	-	CASSASLTNYGYTF	TGTGCCAGCAGCGCTTCCCTCACTAACTATGGCTACACCTTC
TRBJ2-2	once	TRBV19	TRBD2	CASSISSGGVYTGELFF	TGTGCCAGTAGTATCTCTAGCGGGGGGGTATATACCGGGGAGCTGTTTTTT
TRBJ2-3	-	TRBV29-1	TRBD2	CSVLSGDGTDTQYF	TGCAGCGTTCTTAGCGGGGACGGCACAGATACGCAGTATTTT
TRBJ1-6	few	TRBV6-1	-	CASSDAPSPLHF	TGTGCCAGCAGTGACGCCCCGTCACCCCTCCACTTT
TRBJ2-7	-	TRBV5-5	TRBD2	CASSFSGDPYEQYF	TGTGCCAGCAGCTTCAGCGGGGATCCTTACGAGCAGTACTTC
TRBJ1-6	-	TRBV2	-	CASTRQASSYNSPLHF	TGTGCCAGCACCCGACAGGCTAGCTCCTATAATTCACCCCTCCACTTT
TRBJ2-5	-	TRBV2	-	CASSEYGTGETQYF	TGTGCCAGCAGTGAATACGGGACCGGGGAGACCCAGTACTTC
TRBJ2-7	-	TRBV10-1	-	CASSPRGTDEQYF	TGCGCCAGCAGTCCCAGGGGTACGGACGAGCAGTACTTC
TRBJ1-6	-	TRBV7-6	-	CASSLSSQGTDNSPLHF	TGTGCCAGCAGCTTAAGCAGCCAGGGAACGGATAATTCACCCCTCCACTTT
TRBJ2-5	-	TRBV30	-	CAWSDSKETQYF	TGTGCCTGGAGTGACTCTAAGGAGACCCAGTACTTC
TRBJ1-2	once	TRBV10-2	-	CASSRTQVDYGYTF	TGCGCCAGCAGCCGGACGCAGGTGGACTATGGCTACACCTTC
TRBJ1-5	-	TRBV30	-	CAWSVWSASNQPQHF	TGTGCCTGGAGTGTATGGTCAGCTAGCAATCAGCCCCAGCATTTT
TRBJ1-6	-	TRBV6-1	TRBD1	CASSEPRGLRNSPLHF	TGTGCCAGCAGTGAACCTAGGGGGCTCAGGAATTCACCCCTCCACTTT
TRBJ2-5	-	TRBV5-6	-	CASSLGRTSKETQYF	TGTGCCAGCAGCCTGGGACGGACCTCCAAAGAGACCCAGTACTTC
TRBJ2-1	few	TRBV5-3	-	CARSPTAESYNEQFF	TGTGCCAGAAGCCCGACGGCAGAGTCCTACAATGAGCAGTTCTTC
TRBJ1-5	-	TRBV5-1	-	CASSLDGGKNQPQHF	TGCGCCAGCAGCTTGGATGGGGGGAAGAATCAGCCCCAGCATTTT
TRBJ2-7	-	TRBV5-1	-	CASSLESGYYEQYF	TGCGCCAGCAGCTTGGAGTCGGGATACTACGAGCAGTACTTC
TRBJ2-5	-	TRBV2	-	CASILGGYQETQYF	TGTGCCAGCATTCTTGGGGGGTACCAAGAGACCCAGTACTTC
TRBJ1-4	-	TRBV9	TRBD1	CASSVIGQGQLFF	TGTGCCAGCAGCGTAATCGGACAGGGTCAACTGTTTTTT
TRBJ2-5	-	TRBV5-1	-	CASSSTGVQETQYF	TGCGCCAGCAGCTCGACAGGCGTTCAAGAGACCCAGTACTTC